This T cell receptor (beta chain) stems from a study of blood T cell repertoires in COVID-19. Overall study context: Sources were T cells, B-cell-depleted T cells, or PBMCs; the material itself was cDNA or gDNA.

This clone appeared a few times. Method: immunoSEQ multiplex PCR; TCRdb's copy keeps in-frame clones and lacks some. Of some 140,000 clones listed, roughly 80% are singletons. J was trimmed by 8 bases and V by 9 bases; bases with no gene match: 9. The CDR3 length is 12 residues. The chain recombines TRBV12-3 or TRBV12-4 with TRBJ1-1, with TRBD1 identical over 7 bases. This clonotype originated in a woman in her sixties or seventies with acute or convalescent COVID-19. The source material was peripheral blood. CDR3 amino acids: CASKGAPGEAFF. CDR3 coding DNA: TGTGCCAGTAAGGGGGCGCCGGGAGAAGCTTTCTTT.